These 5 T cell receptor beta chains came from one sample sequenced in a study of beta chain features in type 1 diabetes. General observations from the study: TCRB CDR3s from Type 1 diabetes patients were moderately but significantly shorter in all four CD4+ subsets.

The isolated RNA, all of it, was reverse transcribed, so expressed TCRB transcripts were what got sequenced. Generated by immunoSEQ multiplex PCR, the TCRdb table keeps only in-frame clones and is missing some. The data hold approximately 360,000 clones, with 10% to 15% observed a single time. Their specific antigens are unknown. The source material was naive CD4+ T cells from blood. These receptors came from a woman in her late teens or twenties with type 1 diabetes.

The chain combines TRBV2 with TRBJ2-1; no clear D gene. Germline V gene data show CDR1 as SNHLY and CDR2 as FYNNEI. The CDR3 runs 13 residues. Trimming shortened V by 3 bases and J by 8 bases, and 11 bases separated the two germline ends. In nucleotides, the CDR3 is TGTGCCAGCAGTGACTGGCAGTTCCATGAGCAGTTCTTC. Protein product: CASSDWQFHEQFF.

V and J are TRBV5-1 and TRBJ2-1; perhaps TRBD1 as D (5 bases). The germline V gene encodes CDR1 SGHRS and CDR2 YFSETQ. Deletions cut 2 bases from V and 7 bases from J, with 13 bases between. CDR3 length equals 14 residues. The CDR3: CASSFLVRANEQFF. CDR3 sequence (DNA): TGCGCCAGCAGCTTTCTCGTCAGGGCAAATGAGCAGTTCTTC.

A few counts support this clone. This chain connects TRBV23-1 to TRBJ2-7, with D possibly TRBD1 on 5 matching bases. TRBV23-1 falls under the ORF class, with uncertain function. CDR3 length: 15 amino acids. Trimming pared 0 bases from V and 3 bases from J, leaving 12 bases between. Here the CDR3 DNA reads TGCGCCAGCAGTCAATCGACCAGGGAACTCTACGAGCAGTACTTC. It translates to CASSQSTRELYEQYF.

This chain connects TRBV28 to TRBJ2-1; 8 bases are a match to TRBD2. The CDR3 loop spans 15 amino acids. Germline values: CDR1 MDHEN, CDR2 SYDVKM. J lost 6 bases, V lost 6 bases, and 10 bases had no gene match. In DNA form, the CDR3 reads TGTGCCAGCAGCTCCGCGGGGGGACGTAGCAATGAGCAGTTCTTC. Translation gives CASSSAGGRSNEQFF.

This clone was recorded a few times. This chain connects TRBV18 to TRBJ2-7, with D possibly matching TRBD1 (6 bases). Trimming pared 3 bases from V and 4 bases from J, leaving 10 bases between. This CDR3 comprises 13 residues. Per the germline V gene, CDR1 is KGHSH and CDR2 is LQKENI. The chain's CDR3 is CASSPRQGYEQYF. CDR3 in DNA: TGTGCCAGCTCACCGAGGCAGGGGTACGAGCAGTACTTC.